Listed here are 20 T cell receptor beta chains from one sample, sequenced in a study of T cells in Graves' hyperthyroidism and ophthalmopathy. Amplified TCR beta CDR3 regions derived from RNA transcripts. The TCR CDR3 first-round RT-PCR relied on the HTBI primer set. TCRdb re-analysed the multiplex PCR reads in MiXCR, keeping a single row per CDR3 protein. This table holds 600,000 to 900,000 distinct CDR3 sequences, 16% found once. Sequenced input: blood. The origin of the receptors is a young man with Graves' hyperthyroidism.

The chain employs TRBV18 and TRBJ2-7, with D uncertain. The CDR3 consists of 15 residues. In germline, CDR1 is KGHSH, CDR2 LQKENI. V was cut by 0 bases and J by 0 bases, with 9 bases left in between. CDR3 protein: CASSPPRRSSYEQYF. In DNA form, the CDR3 reads TGTGCCAGCTCACCACCAAGGCGAAGCTCCTACGAGCAGTACTTC.

This clonotype has at least ten counts. The genes are TRBV29-1 and TRBJ1-1; tentatively, D is TRBD1 (6 bases). The CDR3 is 12 residues long. The germline V and J ends were trimmed by 5 bases and 9 bases, with 16 bases remaining between them. CDR1 is SQVTM, CDR2 ANQGSEA, per germline. CDR3 nucleotide sequence: TGCAGCGTTCGTCTCTTACAGGGCCAAGCTTTCTTT. As protein: CSVRLLQGQAFF.

In its sample, this clonotype was seen many times. The chain uses TRBV2 and TRBJ2-5; 12 bases are shared with TRBD2. V shed 6 bases, J shed 3 bases, and the junction held 5 bases outside the gene matches. CDR3 size: 15 residues. Per the germline V gene, CDR1 is SNHLY and CDR2 is FYNNEI. In DNA form, the CDR3 reads TGTGCCAGCAGGCCCCGGACTAGCGGGGAAGAGACCCAGTACTTC. It specifies CASRPRTSGEETQYF.

This clonotype was counted ten times or more. This rearrangement joins TRBV28 to TRBJ2-4; no clear D gene. The CDR3 contains 16 residues. The V gene lost 4 bases and the J gene lost 1 base, with 14 bases spanning the gap. From germline, CDR1 is MDHEN and CDR2 SYDVKM. CDR3 coding DNA: TGTGCCAGCAGTTCTTGGGGAAATGGGGCCAAAAACATTCAGTACTTC. The encoded protein is CASSSWGNGAKNIQYF.

In its sample, this clonotype was seen many times. The V and J genes are TRBV7-2 and TRBJ1-1, with 9 bases lining up with TRBD1. V was pared by 5 bases and J by 5 bases, with 9 bases of the junction left unmatched. The germline CDR1 and CDR2 sequences are SGHTA and FQGNSA. This CDR3 is built from 15 residues. The CDR3 spells CASSTQTGGGTEAFF. The CDR3, as DNA: TGTGCCAGCAGCACCCAGACAGGGGGAGGGACTGAAGCTTTCTTT.

The sample holds many counts of this clonotype. This sequence joins TRBV28 and TRBJ2-7; TRBD2 matches at 13 bases. Trimming at V came to 1 base and at J to 1 base, leaving 1 base not matched to a gene. Looked up from germline, CDR1 is MDHEN and CDR2 is SYDVKM. The CDR3 consists of 16 residues. The CDR3 protein is CASSLSGLAGSYEQYF. The CDR3 nucleotides read TGTGCCAGCAGTTTATCGGGACTAGCGGGGTCCTACGAGCAGTACTTC.

This clonotype was counted only a few times. The V gene is TRBV3-1, the J gene TRBJ2-2, with D unresolved. The ends were cut back, 4 bases at V and 12 bases at J, with 12 bases in the middle. Germline-derived CDR1 and CDR2 are LGHDT and YNNKEL (reference sequence). The CDR3 runs 12 residues. The CDR3 coding sequence is TGTGCCAGCAGCCCGAGAATCGGAAAGCTGTTTTTT. This translates into CASSPRIGKLFF.

This clonotype was observed many times. The chain recombines TRBV7-2 with TRBJ2-7; TRBD2 agrees at 7 bases. V trimming: 2 bases; J trimming: 7 bases; junction bases outside the gene matches: 14. Germline CDR1 reads SGHTA; CDR2 reads FQGNSA. The CDR3 has 16 residues. CDR3 in DNA: TGTGCCAGCAGCTTAAATGCACTAGCGCTTTCGGGGGAGCAGTACTTC. This gives the protein CASSLNALALSGEQYF.

This clonotype was detected ten times or more. The rearrangement uses TRBV7-9 and TRBJ1-6; D is ambiguous. Trimming took 6 bases from V and 9 from J, leaving 18 bases between them. Germline values: CDR1 SEHNR, CDR2 FQNEAQ (reference sequence). The CDR3 contains 15 residues. This chain's CDR3 is CASSEIRAVVSPLHF. The DNA for the CDR3 is TGTGCCAGCAGTGAAATACGGGCCGTGGTTTCACCCCTCCACTTT.

This clonotype was seen more than once but under ten times. The rearrangement uses TRBV4-3 and TRBJ2-5, with 10 bases aligning to TRBD2. V lost 1 base to trimming and J lost 1 base; unmatched junction nucleotides: 6. Germline values: CDR1 LGHNA, CDR2 YSLEER. CDR3 length: 17 residues. The CDR3 DNA follows: TGCGCCAGCAGCCAAGGGCTAGCGGGGGCAACCCAAGAGACCCAGTACTTC. This encodes CASSQGLAGATQETQYF.

There are a few counts of this clonotype. This sequence joins TRBV3-1 and TRBJ2-3; D not resolved. Germline lookup yields CDR1 LGHDT and CDR2 YNNKEL (reference sequence). The CDR3 is made up of 14 amino acids. V shed 0 bases and J shed 2 bases, with 6 bases lying between them. The CDR3 region is CASSQDHTTDTQYF. Here the CDR3 DNA reads TGTGCCAGCAGCCAAGATCATACCACAGATACGCAGTATTTT.

This clonotype showed up just a few times. Relative to the germline gene, one junction end is altered; a read error may explain this. The V gene is TRBV3-1, the J gene TRBJ1-4; TRBD1 agrees at 9 bases. Germline CDR1 LGHDT, CDR2 YNNKEL (reference sequence). The length of the CDR3 is 15 residues. CDR3 amino acids: CASSRSGTGNERLFF. Written as DNA, the CDR3 is TGTGCCAGCAGCCGGTCCGGGACAGGGAACGAAAGACTGTTTTTT. Full variable domain (missing parts from reference TRBV3-1 and TRBJ1-4): DTAVSQTPKYLVTQMGNDKSIKCEQNLGHDTMYWYKQDSKKFLKIMFSYNNKELIINETVPNRFSPKSPDKAHLNLHINSLELGDSAVYFCASSRSGTGNERLFFGSGTQLSVL.

This clonotype came up a few times. The chain combines TRBV9 with TRBJ1-6, with unresolved D. The CDR3 is 13 residues long. The germline V gene has CDR1 SGDLS and CDR2 YYNGEE. V lost 3 bases to trimming and J lost 12 bases, with 13 bases between them. The chain's CDR3 is CASSEASTGPLHF. CDR3 bases: TGTGCCAGCAGCGAGGCCTCAACGGGACCCCTCCACTTT.

The table lists this clonotype with many counts. V gene TRBV28 combines with J gene TRBJ2-7; D perhaps matches TRBD2 (6 bases). The CDR3 contains 12 residues. Germline CDR1 reads MDHEN; CDR2 reads SYDVKM. Trimming shortened V by 6 bases and J by 7 bases, and 13 bases separated the two germline ends. Here the CDR3 reads CASSAGPGEQYF. CDR3 bases: TGTGCCAGCAGCGCGGGACCCGGAGAGCAGTACTTC.

This clonotype was recorded at least ten times. This chain uses TRBV12-3 or TRBV12-4 with TRBJ2-7; possibly TRBD1 for D (6 bases). The CDR3 totals 13 residues. Trimming cost V 6 bases and J 2 bases, with 11 bases left between them. The chain's CDR3 is CASSRTVTYEQYF. In nucleotides, the CDR3 is TGTGCCAGCAGCCGGACAGTCACCTACGAGCAGTACTTC.

This chain connects TRBV24-1 to TRBJ1-2; D might be TRBD1 (6 bases). V was shortened by 3 bases and J by 1 base, with 8 bases between the two germline ends. Germline CDR1 KGHDR, CDR2 SFDVKD. The CDR3 spans 14 residues. This chain's CDR3 is CATSDDRINYGYTF. CDR3 DNA sequence: TGTGCCACCAGTGATGACAGGATTAACTATGGCTACACCTTC.

At least ten counts were recorded for this clonotype. The DNA for the CDR3 is TGTGCCAGCAGCGAACCTGATCGGCACCCGAACACTGAAGCTTTCTTT. This gives the protein CASSEPDRHPNTEAFF. This chain joins TRBV7-2 and TRBJ1-1, with D unresolved. Trimming pared 5 bases from V and 1 base from J, leaving 17 bases between. CDR3 length: 16 amino acids. Germline V gives CDR1 SGHTA, CDR2 FQGNSA.

This clonotype was seen many times. The chain employs TRBV2 and TRBJ2-1, with 10 bases aligning to TRBD2. Germline V gives CDR1 SNHLY, CDR2 FYNNEI. V lost 7 bases to trimming and J lost 9 bases; unmatched junction nucleotides: 9. The CDR3 covers 14 residues. The CDR3 DNA is TGTGCCAGCAAAGCGGGAGGGGACGTCGGTGAGCAGTTCTTC. Protein sequence: CASKAGGDVGEQFF. Full variable domain (remainder filled in from reference TRBV2 and TRBJ2-1): EPEVTQTPSHQVTQMGQEVILRCVPISNHLYFYWYRQILGQKVEFLVSFYNNEISEKSEIFDDQFSVERPDGSNFTLKIRSTKLEDSAMYFCASKAGGDVGEQFFGPGTRLTVL.

This clonotype has ten or more counts. This sequence joins TRBV29-1 and TRBJ2-5; D may be TRBD1 (6 bases). Germline V lookup: CDR1 SQVTM, CDR2 ANQGSEA. Trimming removed 3 bases from V and 2 bases from J, with 10 bases in between. The CDR3 has 13 residues. In nucleotides, the CDR3 is TGCAGCGTTGATTCCGGGACACAAGAGACCCAGTACTTC. As protein: CSVDSGTQETQYF.

The sample holds a few counts of this clonotype. The chain joins TRBV25-1 to TRBJ2-3, with TRBD1 matching over 10 bases. CDR3 length: 20 amino acids. Germline assignment: CDR1 MGHDK and CDR2 SYGVNS. V dropped 1 base and J dropped 0; count of bases not matched to a gene: 13. The CDR3 DNA reads as TGTGCCAGCAGTGAATCCGGGGGACAGGGGACCACTTCTAGCACAGATACGCAGTATTTT. It specifies CASSESGGQGTTSSTDTQYF.